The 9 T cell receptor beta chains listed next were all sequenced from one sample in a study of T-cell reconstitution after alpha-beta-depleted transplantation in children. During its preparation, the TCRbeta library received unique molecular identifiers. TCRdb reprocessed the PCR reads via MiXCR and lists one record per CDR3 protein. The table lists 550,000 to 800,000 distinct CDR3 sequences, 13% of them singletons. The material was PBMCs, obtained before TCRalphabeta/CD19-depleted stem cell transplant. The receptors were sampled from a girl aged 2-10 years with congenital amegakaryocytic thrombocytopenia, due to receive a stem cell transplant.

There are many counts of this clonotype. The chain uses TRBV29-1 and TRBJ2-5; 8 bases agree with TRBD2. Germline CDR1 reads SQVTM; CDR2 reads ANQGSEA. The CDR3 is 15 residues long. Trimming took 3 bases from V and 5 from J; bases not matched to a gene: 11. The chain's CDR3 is CSVDVAGRSGETQYF. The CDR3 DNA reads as TGCAGCGTTGACGTAGCGGGACGTTCTGGGGAGACCCAGTACTTC.

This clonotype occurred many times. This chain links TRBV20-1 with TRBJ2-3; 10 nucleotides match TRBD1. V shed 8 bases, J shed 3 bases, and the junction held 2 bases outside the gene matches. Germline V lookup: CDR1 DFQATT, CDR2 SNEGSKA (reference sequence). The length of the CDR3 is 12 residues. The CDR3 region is CSWDRGTDTQYF. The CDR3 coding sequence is TGCAGTTGGGACAGGGGAACAGATACGCAGTATTTT.

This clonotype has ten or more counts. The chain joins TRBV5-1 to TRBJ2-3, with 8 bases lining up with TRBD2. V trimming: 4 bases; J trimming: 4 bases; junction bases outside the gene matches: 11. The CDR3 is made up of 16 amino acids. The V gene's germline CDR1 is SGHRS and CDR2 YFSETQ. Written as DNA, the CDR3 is TGCGCCAGCAGCCTAGGCCGGGGACTAGTTCCAGATACGCAGTATTTT. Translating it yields CASSLGRGLVPDTQYF.

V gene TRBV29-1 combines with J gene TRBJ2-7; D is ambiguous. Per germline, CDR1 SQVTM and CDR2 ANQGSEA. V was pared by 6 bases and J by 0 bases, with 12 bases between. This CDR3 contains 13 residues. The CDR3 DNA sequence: TGCAGCGTCCGGACCTCAGACTCCTACGAGCAGTACTTC. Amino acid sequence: CSVRTSDSYEQYF.

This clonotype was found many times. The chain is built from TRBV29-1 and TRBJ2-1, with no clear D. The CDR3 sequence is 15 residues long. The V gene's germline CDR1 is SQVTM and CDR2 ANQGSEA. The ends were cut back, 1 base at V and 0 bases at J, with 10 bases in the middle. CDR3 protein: CSVEGMRSSYNEQFF. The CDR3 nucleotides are TGCAGCGTTGAAGGGATGAGGAGCTCCTACAATGAGCAGTTCTTC.

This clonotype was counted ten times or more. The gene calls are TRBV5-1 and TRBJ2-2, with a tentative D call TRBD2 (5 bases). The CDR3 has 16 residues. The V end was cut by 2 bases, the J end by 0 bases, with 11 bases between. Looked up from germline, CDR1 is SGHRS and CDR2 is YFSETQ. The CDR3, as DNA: TGCGCCAGCAGCTTACCTAGCCCCCCGAACACCGGGGAGCTGTTTTTT. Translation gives CASSLPSPPNTGELFF.

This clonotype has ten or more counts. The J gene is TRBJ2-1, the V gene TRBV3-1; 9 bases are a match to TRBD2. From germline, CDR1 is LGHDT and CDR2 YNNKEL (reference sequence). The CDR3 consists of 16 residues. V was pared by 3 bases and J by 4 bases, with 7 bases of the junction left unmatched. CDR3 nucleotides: TGTGCCAGCAGCCAGGGAGCGGGAGGAACGTACAATGAGCAGTTCTTC. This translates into CASSQGAGGTYNEQFF.

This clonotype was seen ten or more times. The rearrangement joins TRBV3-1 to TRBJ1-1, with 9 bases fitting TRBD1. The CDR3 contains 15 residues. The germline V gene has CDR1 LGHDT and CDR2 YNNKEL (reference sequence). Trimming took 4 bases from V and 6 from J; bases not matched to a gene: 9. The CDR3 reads CASSRMGQGGAEAFF. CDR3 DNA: TGTGCCAGCAGCCGGATGGGACAGGGTGGCGCTGAAGCTTTCTTT. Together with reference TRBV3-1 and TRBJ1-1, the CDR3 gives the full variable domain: DTAVSQTPKYLVTQMGNDKSIKCEQNLGHDTMYWYKQDSKKFLKIMFSYNNKELIINETVPNRFSPKSPDKAHLNLHINSLELGDSAVYFCASSRMGQGGAEAFFGQGTRLTVV.

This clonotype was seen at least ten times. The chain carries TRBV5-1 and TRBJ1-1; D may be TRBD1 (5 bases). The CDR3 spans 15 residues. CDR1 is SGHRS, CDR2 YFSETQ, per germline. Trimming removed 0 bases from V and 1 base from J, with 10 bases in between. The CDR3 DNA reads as TGCGCCAGCAGCTTGGACGGGGCGGAGAACACTGAAGCTTTCTTT. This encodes CASSLDGAENTEAFF.